Below are 15 T cell receptor beta chains sequenced from a single sample in a study of tumor-infiltrating lymphocytes in primary liver carcinoma. Germline DNA was extracted alongside blood RNA, which was obtained from unsorted whole blood. From roughly 0.45 ug total RNA, TCR beta cDNA was generated with a primer in the constant region. What produced the TCR beta libraries was three nested multiplex PCR rounds using slightly modified ARM-PCR. TRBV1-TRBV30 forward primers paired with a C-beta reverse primer drove the first two PCR rounds, ten to eleven cycles each. Each CDR3 protein is one row after TCRdb ran MiXCR on the multiplex PCR reads. The data show about 300,000 distinct CDR3 sequences, 55% to 65% seen once. Sequences were obtained from peripheral blood. The receptors were gathered from a middle-aged man with primary liver carcinoma and hepatitis B virus infection.

This clonotype was seen a single time. A much larger clone differs from this one at a single base, so this may be a read error. This chain uses TRBV29-1 with TRBJ2-1; D unclear. The CDR3 extends over 11 amino acids. V was trimmed by 7 bases and J by 8 bases, leaving 12 bases between them. Germline-derived CDR1 and CDR2 are SQVTM and ANQGSEA. The CDR3 here is CSAVRIDEQFF. DNA for the CDR3: TGCAGCGCTGTTAGGATCGATGAGCAGTTCTTC.

This clonotype showed up many times. The chain employs TRBV14 and TRBJ2-7; D possibly corresponds to TRBD1 (5 bases). Trimming shortened V by 5 bases and J by 6 bases, and 17 bases separated the two germline ends. Germline loops: CDR1 SGHDN, CDR2 FVKESK. The CDR3 contains 14 residues. CDR3 region: CASSELTGIGEQYF. CDR3 sequence (DNA): TGTGCCAGCAGCGAGCTAACAGGTATAGGCGAGCAGTACTTC.

This clonotype was seen repeatedly, ten times or more. V gene TRBV10-1 combines with J gene TRBJ2-2, with unresolved D. In germline, CDR1 is WNHNN, CDR2 SYGVQD (reference sequence). Trimming pared 6 bases from V and 4 bases from J, leaving 9 bases between. There are 13 residues in the CDR3. CDR3 sequence reads: CASRGQTTGELFF. Here the CDR3 DNA reads TGCGCCAGCAGAGGGCAAACCACCGGGGAGCTGTTTTTT.

Notes on this clonotype: A much larger clone differs from this one at a single base, so this may be a read error. The chain couples TRBV6-2 or TRBV6-3 to TRBJ1-5, with a possible D match to TRBD1 (5 bases). This CDR3 is built from 15 residues. The germline gives CDR1 MNHEY, CDR2 SVGEGT. CDR3 bases: TGTACCAGCAGTTACGGGACTCGGGGTCATCAGCCCCAGCATTTT. This sequence encodes CTSSYGTRGHQPQHF.

Remarks on this clonotype: An end of the junction does not agree with germline; a read error may underlie this. The CDR3 DNA reads TGTTCCAGCTGTCCTGGGGCCAACGTCCTGACTTTC. Translation: CSSCPGANVLTF. The genes are TRBV12-3 or TRBV12-4 and TRBJ2-6; D uncertain. The CDR3 length is 12 residues.

This clonotype was found many times. The J gene is TRBJ2-3, the V gene TRBV29-1, with TRBD2 matching over 8 bases. CDR3 length equals 14 residues. V trimming: 2 bases; J trimming: 0 bases; junction bases outside the gene matches: 1. The germline V gene encodes CDR1 SQVTM and CDR2 ANQGSEA. CDR3 nucleotide sequence: TGCAGCGTTGAACGGACTAGCAGCACAGATACGCAGTATTTT. This sequence encodes CSVERTSSTDTQYF.

The chain joins TRBV5-5 to TRBJ2-7; D may be TRBD2 (6 bases). The germline V and J ends were trimmed by 4 bases and 5 bases, with 19 bases remaining between them. This CDR3 is built from 15 residues. Germline CDR1 is SGHKS and CDR2 is YYEKEE (reference sequence). DNA for the CDR3: TGTGCCAGCAGCCCCGAAGGGGCGGGATCCCACGAGCAGTACTTC. Residues: CASSPEGAGSHEQYF. Full variable domain (outside the CDR3, taken from reference TRBV5-5 and TRBJ2-7): DAGVTQSPTHLIKTRGQQVTLRCSPISGHKSVSWYQQVLGQGPQFIFQYYEKEERGRGNFPDRFSARQFPNYSSELNVNALLLGDSALYLCASSPEGAGSHEQYFGPGTRLTVT.

Concerning this clonotype: Just one base apart from a much larger clone, this may be a read error. This chain joins TRBV6-1 and TRBJ1-1; D perhaps matches TRBD1 (6 bases). CDR3 length equals 13 residues. Germline V gives CDR1 MNHNS, CDR2 SASEGT. The CDR3 region has the DNA TGTGCCAGCACCAGCTATGGGGACACTGAAGCTTCCTTT. Residues: CASTSYGDTEASF.

V and J are TRBV10-3 and TRBJ2-2, with 8 nucleotides matching TRBD1. The CDR3 loop spans 19 amino acids. Per the germline V gene, CDR1 is ENHRY and CDR2 is SYGVKD. V shed 0 bases, J shed 2 bases, and the junction held 11 bases outside the gene matches. The CDR3 spells CAISESSGGITSNTGELFF. The CDR3 nucleotides read TGTGCCATCAGTGAGTCCTCAGGGGGCATCACCTCTAACACCGGGGAGCTGTTTTTT.

With respect to this clonotype: A read error may account for a junction end that differs from germline. V gene TRBV6-1 combines with J gene TRBJ2-1, with D perhaps TRBD1 (6 bases). The CDR3 totals 16 residues. The germline gives CDR1 MNHNS, CDR2 SASEGT. CDR3 residues: CASKVKNRDTYNERFF. CDR3 DNA: TGTGCCAGCAAAGTCAAGAACCGGGACACCTACAATGAGCGGTTCTTC.

V usage is TRBV13 and J usage is TRBJ2-1; 10 bases align to TRBD2. The germline CDR1 and CDR2 sequences are PRHDT and FYEKMQ (reference sequence). The CDR3 consists of 15 residues. V gave up 2 bases and J gave up 7 bases; unmatched junction bases: 5. CDR3 sequence (DNA): TGTGCCAGCAGCTTAAGGCTAGCGGGAGTTAATGAGCAGTTCTTC. Its translation: CASSLRLAGVNEQFF.

Worth noting for this clonotype: One junction end disagrees with the germline gene, perhaps due to a read error. The rearrangement links TRBV6-1 to TRBJ2-4; 8 bases agree with TRBD1. Germline CDR1 MNHNS, CDR2 SASEGT. This CDR3 has 18 residues. The CDR3 protein is CASSGETGFQGAKNFQYF. The DNA of the CDR3 is TGTGCCAGCAGTGGGGAGACAGGCTTTCAGGGGGCCAAAAACTTTCAGTACTTC.

For this clonotype: The conserved closing phenylalanine or tryptophan is absent in this CDR3, likely reflecting a read error. The limits of the CDR3 on the DNA are not certain, so only TCRdb's listed CDR3 is given. V is TRBV5-4 and J is TRBJ2-7; the table's D call of TRBD1 was not tested on the DNA. The length of the CDR3 is 15 amino acids, counting both ends. Germline V CDR1 and CDR2: SGHNT, YYREEE (reference sequence). The CDR3 loop is CVSSLETGPSYEQYS.

As concerns this clonotype: A read error may be the cause here, since a much bigger clone is one base away. The V gene is TRBV12-3 or TRBV12-4, the J gene TRBJ2-4; D is uncertain. The CDR3 extends over 13 amino acids. Between the trimmed V and J ends, which lost 3 bases and 5 bases, there was a span of 8 bases. The CDR3 region has the DNA TGTGCCAGCAGTTTTCGCGGTGAAAACATTCAGTACTTC. Translation: CASSFRGENIQYF.

The genes are TRBV28 and TRBJ2-7, with D maybe TRBD2 (6 bases). Trimming removed 7 bases at V and 7 bases at J, with 20 bases between. CDR1 is MDHEN and CDR2 is SYDVKM in the germline V gene. There are 14 residues in the CDR3. CDR3 in amino acids: CASKPAGSSGEQYF. CDR3 nucleotide sequence: TGTGCCAGCAAGCCGGCGGGGTCATCCGGGGAGCAGTACTTC.